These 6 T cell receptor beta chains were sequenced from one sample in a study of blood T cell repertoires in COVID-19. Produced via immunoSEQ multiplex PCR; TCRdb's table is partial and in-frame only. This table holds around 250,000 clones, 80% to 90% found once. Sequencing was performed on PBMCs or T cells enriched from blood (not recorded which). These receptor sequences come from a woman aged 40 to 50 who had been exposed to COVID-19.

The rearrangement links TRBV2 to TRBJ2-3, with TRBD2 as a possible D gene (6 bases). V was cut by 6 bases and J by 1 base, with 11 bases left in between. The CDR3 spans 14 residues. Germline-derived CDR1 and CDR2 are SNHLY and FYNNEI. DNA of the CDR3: TGTGCCAGCAGGCGGGGCGGAGGCACAGATACGCAGTATTTT. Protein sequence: CASRRGGGTDTQYF.

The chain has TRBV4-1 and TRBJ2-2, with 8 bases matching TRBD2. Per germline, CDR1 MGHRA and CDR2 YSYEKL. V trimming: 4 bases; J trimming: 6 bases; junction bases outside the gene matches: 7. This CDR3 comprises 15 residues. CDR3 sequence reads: CASSRNSGVPGELFF. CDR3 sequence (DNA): TGCGCCAGCAGCCGGAATAGCGGGGTGCCCGGGGAGCTGTTTTTT.

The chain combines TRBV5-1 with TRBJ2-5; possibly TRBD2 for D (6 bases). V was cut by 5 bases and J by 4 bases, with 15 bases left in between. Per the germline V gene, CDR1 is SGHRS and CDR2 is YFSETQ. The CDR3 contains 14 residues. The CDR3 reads CASRELGGAETQYF. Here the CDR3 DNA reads TGCGCCAGCAGGGAACTGGGGGGAGCAGAGACCCAGTACTTC.

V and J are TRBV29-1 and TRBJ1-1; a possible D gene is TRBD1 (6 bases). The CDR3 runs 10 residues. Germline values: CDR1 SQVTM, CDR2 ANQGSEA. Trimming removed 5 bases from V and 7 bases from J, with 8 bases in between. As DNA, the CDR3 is TGCAGCGTTAAGGGGGTTGAAGCTTTCTTT. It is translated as CSVKGVEAFF. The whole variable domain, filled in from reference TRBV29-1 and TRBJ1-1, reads SAVISQKPSRDICQRGTSLTIQCQVDSQVTMMFWYRQQPGQSLTLIATANQGSEATYESGFVIDKFPISRPNLTFSTLTVSNMSPEDSSIYLCSVKGVEAFFGQGTRLTVV.

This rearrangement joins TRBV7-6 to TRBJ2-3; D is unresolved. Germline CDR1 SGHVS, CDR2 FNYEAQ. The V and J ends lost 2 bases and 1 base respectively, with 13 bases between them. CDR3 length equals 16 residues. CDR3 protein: CASSLFHPTRTDTQYF. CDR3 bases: TGTGCCAGCAGCTTATTCCACCCTACTCGCACAGATACGCAGTATTTT.

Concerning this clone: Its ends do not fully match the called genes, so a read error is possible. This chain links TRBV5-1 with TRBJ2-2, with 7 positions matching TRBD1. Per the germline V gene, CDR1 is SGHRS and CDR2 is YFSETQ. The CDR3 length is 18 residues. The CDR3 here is CASTPTSPDRVVTGELFF. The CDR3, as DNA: TGTGCCAGCACCCCAACAAGTCCAGACAGGGTTGTCACCGGGGAGCTGTTTTTT. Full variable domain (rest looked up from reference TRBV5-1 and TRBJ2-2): KAGVTQTPRYLIKTRGQQVTLSCSPISGHRSVSWYQQTPGQGLQFLFEYFSETQRNKGNFPGRFSGRQFSNSRSEMNVSTLELGDSALYLCASTPTSPDRVVTGELFFGEGSRLTVL.